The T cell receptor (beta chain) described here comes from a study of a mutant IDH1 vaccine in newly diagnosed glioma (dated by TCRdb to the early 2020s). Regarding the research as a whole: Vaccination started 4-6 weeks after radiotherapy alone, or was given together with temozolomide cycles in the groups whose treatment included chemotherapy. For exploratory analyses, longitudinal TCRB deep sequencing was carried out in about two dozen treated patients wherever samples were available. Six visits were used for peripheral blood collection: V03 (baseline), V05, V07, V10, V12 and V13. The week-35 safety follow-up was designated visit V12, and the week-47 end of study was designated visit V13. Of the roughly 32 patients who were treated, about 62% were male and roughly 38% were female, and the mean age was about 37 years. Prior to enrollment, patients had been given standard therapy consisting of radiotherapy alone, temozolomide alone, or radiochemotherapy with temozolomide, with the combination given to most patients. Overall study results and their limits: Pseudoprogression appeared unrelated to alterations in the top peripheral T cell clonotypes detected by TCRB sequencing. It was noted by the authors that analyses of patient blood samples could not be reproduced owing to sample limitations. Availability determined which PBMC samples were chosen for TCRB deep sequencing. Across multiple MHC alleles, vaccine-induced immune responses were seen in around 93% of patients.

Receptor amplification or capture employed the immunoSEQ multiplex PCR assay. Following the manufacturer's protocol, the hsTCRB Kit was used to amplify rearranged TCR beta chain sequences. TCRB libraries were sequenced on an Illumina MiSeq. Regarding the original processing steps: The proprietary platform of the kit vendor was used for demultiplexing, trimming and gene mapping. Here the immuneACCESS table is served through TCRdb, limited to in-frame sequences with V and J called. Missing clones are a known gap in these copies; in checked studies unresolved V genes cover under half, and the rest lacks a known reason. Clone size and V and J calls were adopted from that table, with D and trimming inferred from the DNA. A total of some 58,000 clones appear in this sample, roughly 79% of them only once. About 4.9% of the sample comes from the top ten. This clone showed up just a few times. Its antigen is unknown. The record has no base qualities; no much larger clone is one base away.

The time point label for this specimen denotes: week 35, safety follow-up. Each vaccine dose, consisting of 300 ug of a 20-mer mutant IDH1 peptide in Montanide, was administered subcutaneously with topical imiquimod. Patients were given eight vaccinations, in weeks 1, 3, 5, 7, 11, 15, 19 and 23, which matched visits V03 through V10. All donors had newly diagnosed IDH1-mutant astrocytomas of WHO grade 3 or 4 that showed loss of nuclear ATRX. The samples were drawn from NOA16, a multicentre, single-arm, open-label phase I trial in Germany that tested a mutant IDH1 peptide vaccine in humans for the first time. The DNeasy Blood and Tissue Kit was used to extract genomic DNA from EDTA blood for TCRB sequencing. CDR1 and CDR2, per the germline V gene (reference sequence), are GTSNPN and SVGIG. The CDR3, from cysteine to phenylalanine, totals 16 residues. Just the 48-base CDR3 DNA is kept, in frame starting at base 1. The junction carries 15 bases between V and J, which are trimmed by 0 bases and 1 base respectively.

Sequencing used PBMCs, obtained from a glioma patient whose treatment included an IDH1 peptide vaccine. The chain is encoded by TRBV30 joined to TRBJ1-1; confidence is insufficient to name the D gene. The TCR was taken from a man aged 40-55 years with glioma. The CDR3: CAWSVVSYVPNTEAFF. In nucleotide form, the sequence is TGTGCCTGGAGTGTAGTGAGTTATGTTCCGAACACTGAAGCTTTCTTT. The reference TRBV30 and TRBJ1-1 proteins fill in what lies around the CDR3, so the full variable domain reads SQTIHQWPATLVQPVGSPLSLECTVEGTSNPNLYWYRQAAGRGLQLLFYSVGIGQISSEVPQNLSASRPQDRQFILSSKKLLLSDSGFYLCAWSVVSYVPNTEAFFGQGTRLTVV.